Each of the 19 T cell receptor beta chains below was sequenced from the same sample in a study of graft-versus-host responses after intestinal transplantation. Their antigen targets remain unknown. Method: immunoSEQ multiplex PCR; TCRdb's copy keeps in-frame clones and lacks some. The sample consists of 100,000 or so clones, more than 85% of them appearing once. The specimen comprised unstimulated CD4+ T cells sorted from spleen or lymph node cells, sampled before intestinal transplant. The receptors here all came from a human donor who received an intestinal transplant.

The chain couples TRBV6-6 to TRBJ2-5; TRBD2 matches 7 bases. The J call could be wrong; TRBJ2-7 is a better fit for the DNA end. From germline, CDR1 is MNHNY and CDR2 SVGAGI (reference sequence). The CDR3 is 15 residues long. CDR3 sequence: CASSYSETSDNEQYF. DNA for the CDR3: TGTGCCAGCAGTTACTCCGAAACTAGCGATAACGAGCAGTACTTC.

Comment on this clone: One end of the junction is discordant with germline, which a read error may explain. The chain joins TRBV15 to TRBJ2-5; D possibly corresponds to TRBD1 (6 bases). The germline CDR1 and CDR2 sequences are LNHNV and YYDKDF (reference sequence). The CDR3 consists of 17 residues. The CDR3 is CATSRDSRTVRQGTQYF. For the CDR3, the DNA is TGTGCCACCAGCAGAGATAGTCGGACAGTTAGACAAGGGACCCAGTACTTC.

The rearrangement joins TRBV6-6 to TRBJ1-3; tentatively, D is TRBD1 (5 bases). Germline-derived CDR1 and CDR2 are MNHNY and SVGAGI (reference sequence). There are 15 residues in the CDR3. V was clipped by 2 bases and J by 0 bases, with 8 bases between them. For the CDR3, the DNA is TGTGCCAGCAGTTACGGAGACAGCTCTGGAAACACCATATATTTT. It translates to CASSYGDSSGNTIYF.

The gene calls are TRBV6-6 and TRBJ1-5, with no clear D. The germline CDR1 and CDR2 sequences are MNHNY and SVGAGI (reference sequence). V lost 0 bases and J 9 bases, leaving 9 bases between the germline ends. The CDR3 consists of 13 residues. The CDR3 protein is CASSYSPAAPQHF. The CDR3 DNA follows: TGTGCCAGCAGTTACTCCCCAGCGGCGCCCCAGCATTTT.

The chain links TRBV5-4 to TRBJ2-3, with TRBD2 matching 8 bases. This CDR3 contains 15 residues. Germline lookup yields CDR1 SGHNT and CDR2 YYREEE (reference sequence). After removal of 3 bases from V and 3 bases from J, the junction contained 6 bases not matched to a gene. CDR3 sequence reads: CASSSHVAGTDTQYF. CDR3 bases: TGTGCCAGCAGCTCACACGTAGCGGGGACAGATACGCAGTATTTT.

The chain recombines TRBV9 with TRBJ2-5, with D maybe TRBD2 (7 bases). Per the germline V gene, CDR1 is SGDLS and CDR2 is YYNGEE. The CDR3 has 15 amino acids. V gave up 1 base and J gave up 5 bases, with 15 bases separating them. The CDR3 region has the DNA TGTGCCAGCAGCGTATGGGGGGGGGCCGATGAGACCCAGTACTTC. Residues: CASSVWGGADETQYF.

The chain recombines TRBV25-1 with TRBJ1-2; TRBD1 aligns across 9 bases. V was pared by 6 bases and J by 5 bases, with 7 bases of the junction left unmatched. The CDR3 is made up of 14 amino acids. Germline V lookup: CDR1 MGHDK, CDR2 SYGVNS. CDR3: CASSQWGTGYGYTF. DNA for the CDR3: TGTGCCAGCAGCCAGTGGGGGACAGGGTATGGCTACACCTTC.

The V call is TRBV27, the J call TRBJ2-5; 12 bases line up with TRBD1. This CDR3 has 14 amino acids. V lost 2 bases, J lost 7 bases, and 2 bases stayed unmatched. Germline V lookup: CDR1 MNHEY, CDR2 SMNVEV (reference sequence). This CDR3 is CASSLGTGGGTQYF. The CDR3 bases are TGTGCCAGCAGTTTAGGGACAGGGGGCGGGACCCAGTACTTC.

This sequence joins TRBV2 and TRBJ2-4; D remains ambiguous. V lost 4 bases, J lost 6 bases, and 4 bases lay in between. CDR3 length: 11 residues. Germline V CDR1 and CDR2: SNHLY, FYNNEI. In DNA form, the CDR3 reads TGTGCCAGCAGTGCAGTAAACATTCAGTACTTC. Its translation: CASSAVNIQYF.

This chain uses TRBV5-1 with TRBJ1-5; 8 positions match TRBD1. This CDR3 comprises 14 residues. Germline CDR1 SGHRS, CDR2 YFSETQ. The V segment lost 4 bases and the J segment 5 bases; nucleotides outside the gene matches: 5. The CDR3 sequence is CASSPTGVDQPQHF. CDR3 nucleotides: TGCGCCAGCAGCCCGACAGGGGTCGATCAGCCCCAGCATTTT.

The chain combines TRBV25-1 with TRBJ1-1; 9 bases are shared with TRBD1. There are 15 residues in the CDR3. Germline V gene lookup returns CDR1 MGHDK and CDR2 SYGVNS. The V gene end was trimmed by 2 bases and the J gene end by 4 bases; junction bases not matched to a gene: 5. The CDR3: CASSEHRGRLTEAFF. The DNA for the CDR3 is TGTGCCAGCAGTGAACACAGGGGGCGGCTCACTGAAGCTTTCTTT.

CDR3 nucleotides: TGCGCCAGCTCCCCCGGGGACAGGAGCTACAATGAGCAGTTCTTC. Its protein product is CASSPGDRSYNEQFF. The V gene is TRBV5-1, the J gene TRBJ2-1, with TRBD1 identical over 8 bases. V gave up 7 bases and J gave up 3 bases; unmatched junction bases: 9. Germline V gene data show CDR1 as SGHRS and CDR2 as YFSETQ. There are 15 residues in the CDR3. The full variable domain, with the rest looked up from reference TRBV5-1 and TRBJ2-1, is KAGVTQTPRYLIKTRGQQVTLSCSPISGHRSVSWYQQTPGQGLQFLFEYFSETQRNKGNFPGRFSGRQFSNSRSEMNVSTLELGDSALYLCASSPGDRSYNEQFFGPGTRLTVL.

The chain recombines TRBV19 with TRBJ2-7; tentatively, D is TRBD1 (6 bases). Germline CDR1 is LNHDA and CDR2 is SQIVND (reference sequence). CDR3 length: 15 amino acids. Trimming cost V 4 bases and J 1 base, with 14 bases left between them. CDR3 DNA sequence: TGTGCCAGTAGTACCTCGGGACACGGATCCTACGAGCAGTACTTC. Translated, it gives CASSTSGHGSYEQYF. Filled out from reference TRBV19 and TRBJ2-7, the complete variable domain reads DGGITQSPKYLFRKEGQNVTLSCEQNLNHDAMYWYRQDPGQGLRLIYYSQIVNDFQKGDIAEGYSVSREKKESFPLTVTSAQKNPTAFYLCASSTSGHGSYEQYFGPGTRLTVT.

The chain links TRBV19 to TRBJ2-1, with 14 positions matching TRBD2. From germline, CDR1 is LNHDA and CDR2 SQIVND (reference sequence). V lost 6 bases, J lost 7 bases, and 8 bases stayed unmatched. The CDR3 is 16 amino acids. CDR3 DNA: TGTGCCAGTAGCGCTGGGACTAGCGGGAGCAGGAATGAGCAGTTCTTC. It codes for CASSAGTSGSRNEQFF.

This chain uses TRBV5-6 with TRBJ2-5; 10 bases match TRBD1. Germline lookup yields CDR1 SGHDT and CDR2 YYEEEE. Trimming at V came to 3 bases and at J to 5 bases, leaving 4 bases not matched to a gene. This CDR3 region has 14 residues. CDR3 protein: CASSSGTGAETQYF. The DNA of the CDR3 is TGTGCCAGCAGCTCCGGGACAGGGGCGGAGACCCAGTACTTC.

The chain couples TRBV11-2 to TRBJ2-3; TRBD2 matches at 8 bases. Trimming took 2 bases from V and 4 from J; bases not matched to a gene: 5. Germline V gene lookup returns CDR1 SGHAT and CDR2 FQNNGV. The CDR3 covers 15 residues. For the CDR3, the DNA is TGTGCCAGCAGCTTAATGCCGGGAGGGGCAGATACGCAGTATTTT. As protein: CASSLMPGGADTQYF.

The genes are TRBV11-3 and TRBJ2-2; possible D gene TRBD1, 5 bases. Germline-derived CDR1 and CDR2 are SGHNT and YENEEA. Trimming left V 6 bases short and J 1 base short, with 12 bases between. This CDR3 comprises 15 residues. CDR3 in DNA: TGTGCCAGCAGTTCGAAAGGGGAGAACACCGGGGAGCTGTTTTTT. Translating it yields CASSSKGENTGELFF.

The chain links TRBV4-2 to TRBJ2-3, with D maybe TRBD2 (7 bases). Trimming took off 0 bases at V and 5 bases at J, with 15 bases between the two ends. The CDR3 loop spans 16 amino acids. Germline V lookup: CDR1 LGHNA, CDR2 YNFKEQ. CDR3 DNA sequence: TGTGCCAGCAGCCAAGAATCGGGGGGCAAGGGAGATACGCAGTATTTT. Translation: CASSQESGGKGDTQYF.

The CDR3 reads CASSLPGQGYTEAFF. The CDR3, as DNA: TGTGCCAGCAGCTTACCGGGACAGGGATACACTGAAGCTTTCTTT. The chain employs TRBV5-5 and TRBJ1-1, with 9 positions matching TRBD1. The CDR3 is 15 residues long. Germline-derived CDR1 and CDR2 are SGHKS and YYEKEE (reference sequence). The V and J ends lost 2 bases and 3 bases, in that order; junction bases with no gene match: 5.